The clone carrying this T cell receptor beta chain was seen more than once but under ten times. Its antigen is undetermined. All patients were treatment-naive before thyroid surgery. This entry comes from a study of metastatic and nonmetastatic thyroid tumors. The CDR3 is 15 residues long. From germline, CDR1 is LNHDA and CDR2 SQIVND (reference sequence). The V gene lost 5 bases and the J gene lost 5 bases, with 16 bases spanning the gap. MiXCR was used by TCRdb to re-call the PCR reads. The table lists roughly 38,000 clones, about an eighth of them singletons. Study observations and caveats: TCR beta diversity was reportedly significantly higher in malignant thyroid tumors than benign nodules, in blood and tumor.

This chain uses TRBV19 with TRBJ2-1, with unresolved D. Sequencing was done on a sample of blood. The source is a male donor with papillary thyroid cancer or a benign thyroid nodule (not recorded which). Some clones in this sample may be carry-over from other donors' samples. The CDR3 here is CASSLGPLEHNEQFF. The CDR3 nucleotides are TGTGCCAGTAGTCTTGGACCCCTCGAACACAATGAGCAGTTCTTC.